These 32 T cell receptor beta chains share one sample of origin, sequenced in a study of T-cell memory formation after mild COVID-19. One entry per CDR3 protein results from TCRdb running MiXCR on the 5' RACE reads. The table includes under 40,000 distinct CDR3 sequences, just under 8% detected once. The sequencing input was PBMCs or a T cell subset sorted from them (not recorded which). The receptor source for this set is a young man who had mild COVID-19 (a few samples of this study predate the infection). Cell type and time point are not known.

This clonotype was seen ten or more times. The chain joins TRBV20-1 to TRBJ1-3; D unresolved. Germline CDR1 reads DFQATT; CDR2 reads SNEGSKA (reference sequence). The length of the CDR3 is 11 residues. Trimming stripped 1 base from V and 14 bases from J, with 12 bases between. In DNA form, the CDR3 reads TGCAGTGCTAGAGGAGCCGGATTTGTATATTTT. Its translation is CSARGAGFVYF.

This clonotype was picked up many times. The chain carries TRBV5-1 and TRBJ2-2, with D possibly TRBD2 on 7 matching bases. The germline V and J ends were trimmed by 4 bases and 5 bases, with 18 bases remaining between them. CDR1 is SGHRS and CDR2 is YFSETQ in the germline V gene. This CDR3 has 16 amino acids. The CDR3 loop is CASSPRGGGVTGELFF. CDR3 in DNA: TGCGCCAGCAGCCCCCGGGGAGGGGGTGTAACCGGGGAGCTGTTTTTT.

The table lists this clonotype with many counts. The gene calls are TRBV12-3 or TRBV12-4 and TRBJ1-6; tentatively, D is TRBD1 (5 bases). This CDR3 comprises 17 residues. The germline V and J ends were trimmed by 3 bases and 1 base, with 13 bases remaining between them. CDR3 residues: CASSLRFDRSYNSPLHF. Written as DNA, the CDR3 is TGTGCCAGCAGTTTGCGATTCGACAGATCCTATAATTCACCCCTCCACTTT.

V usage is TRBV12-5 and J usage is TRBJ1-5; D might be TRBD1 (6 bases). CDR1 is LGHNT, CDR2 FRNRAP, per germline. CDR3 length: 17 residues. Trimming stripped 1 base from V and 2 bases from J, with 15 bases between. The CDR3 coding sequence is TGTGCTAGTGGTTTGGCTCCAGGGGTTACAGGCAATCAGCCCCAGCATTTT. Translated, it gives CASGLAPGVTGNQPQHF.

This clonotype was found many times. V is TRBV7-9 and J is TRBJ2-1; 9 nucleotides align to TRBD2. Germline trimming cut 4 bases from V and 9 bases from J; bases unmatched to any gene: 10. CDR1 is SEHNR and CDR2 is FQNEAQ in the germline V gene (reference sequence). The CDR3 is made up of 15 amino acids. CDR3 sequence (DNA): TGTGCCAGCAGCTCCCTTGCGGGGGGGCCAGGTGAGCAGTTCTTC. Translated, it gives CASSSLAGGPGEQFF.

Ten or more counts support this clonotype. This chain connects TRBV7-6 to TRBJ2-3; D unclear. Germline assignment: CDR1 SGHVS and CDR2 FNYEAQ. There are 17 residues in the CDR3. The V gene lost 3 bases and the J gene lost 1 base, with 17 bases spanning the gap. This CDR3 reads CASSFVPLATRTDTQYF. In nucleotides, the CDR3 is TGTGCCAGCAGCTTTGTTCCTTTGGCAACCCGCACAGATACGCAGTATTTT.

This clonotype was seen many times. The chain employs TRBV11-2 and TRBJ2-5; perhaps TRBD2 as D (6 bases). The CDR3 spans 15 residues. In germline, CDR1 is SGHAT, CDR2 FQNNGV. V was shortened by 4 bases and J by 7 bases, with 19 bases between the two germline ends. Here the CDR3 DNA reads TGTGCCAGCAGCTCACCGGGGACCGCCGGGGGGACCCAGTACTTC. Residues: CASSSPGTAGGTQYF.

In its sample, this clonotype was seen many times. This sequence joins TRBV2 and TRBJ1-1, with D possibly TRBD1 on 5 matching bases. The germline V gene encodes CDR1 SNHLY and CDR2 FYNNEI. This CDR3 has 13 amino acids. V shed 10 bases and J shed 5 bases, with 17 bases lying between them. The CDR3 loop reads CATPRGVGTEAFF. CDR3 nucleotide sequence: TGTGCCACCCCCCGGGGCGTCGGGACTGAAGCTTTCTTT.

In its sample, this clonotype was seen many times. The chain is built from TRBV4-2 and TRBJ2-1; D is perhaps TRBD1 or TRBD2 (5 bases each). This CDR3 is built from 16 residues. Trimming removed 0 bases at V and 4 bases at J, with 13 bases between. In germline, CDR1 is LGHNA, CDR2 YNFKEQ. CDR3 protein: CASSQDPGAPYNEQFF. The CDR3 DNA reads as TGTGCCAGCAGCCAAGACCCCGGGGCCCCTTACAATGAGCAGTTCTTC.

This clonotype occurred many times. The genes are TRBV7-2 and TRBJ2-5; D remains ambiguous. Trimming removed 2 bases at V and 5 bases at J, with 3 bases between. Germline loops: CDR1 SGHTA, CDR2 FQGNSA. This CDR3 contains 11 residues. The chain's CDR3 is CASSLTETQYF. In DNA, the CDR3 is TGTGCCAGCAGCTTAACCGAGACCCAGTACTTC. The complete variable domain, with remaining parts taken from reference TRBV7-2 and TRBJ2-5, reads GAGVSQSPSNKVTEKGKDVELRCDPISGHTALYWYRQSLGQGLEFLIYFQGNSAPDKSGLPSDRFSAERTGGSVSTLTIQRTQQEDSAVYLCASSLTETQYFGPGTRLLVL.

At least ten counts were recorded for this clonotype. The CDR3: CASSVVGGAGDTQYF. The CDR3 region has the DNA TGTGCCAGCAGCGTAGTGGGGGGGGCCGGAGATACGCAGTATTTT. The V gene is TRBV9, the J gene TRBJ2-3, with TRBD2 as a possible D gene (7 bases). Germline-derived CDR1 and CDR2 are SGDLS and YYNGEE. The CDR3 loop spans 15 amino acids. Trimming left V 0 bases short and J 5 bases short, with 13 bases between. Full variable domain (outside the CDR3, taken from reference TRBV9 and TRBJ2-3): DSGVTQTPKHLITATGQRVTLRCSPRSGDLSVYWYQQSLDQGLQFLIQYYNGEERAKGNILERFSAQQFPDLHSELNLSSLELGDSALYFCASSVVGGAGDTQYFGPGTRLTVL.

This clonotype was seen at least ten times. This sequence joins TRBV5-1 and TRBJ2-5; no firm D call. Germline V gene lookup returns CDR1 SGHRS and CDR2 YFSETQ. Trimming removed 4 bases at V and 5 bases at J, with 12 bases between. The CDR3 has 13 residues. In nucleotides, the CDR3 is TGCGCCAGCAGCCGGACGGGTCAGGAGACCCAGTACTTC. It specifies CASSRTGQETQYF.

This clonotype came up many times. This chain links TRBV11-2 with TRBJ2-1; a possible D gene is TRBD2 (6 bases). The CDR3 runs 15 residues. Trimming cost V 4 bases and J 7 bases, with 17 bases left between them. CDR1 is SGHAT, CDR2 FQNNGV, per germline. CDR3 bases: TGTGCCAGCAGCTCGCCTGCGGGAAAAGGGAATGAGCAGTTCTTC. Translation gives CASSSPAGKGNEQFF. The complete variable domain, with remaining parts taken from reference TRBV11-2 and TRBJ2-1, reads EAGVAQSPRYKIIEKRQSVAFWCNPISGHATLYWYQQILGQGPKLLIQFQNNGVVDDSQLPKDRFSAERLKGVDSTLKIQPAKLEDSAVYLCASSSPAGKGNEQFFGPGTRLTVL.

At least ten counts were recorded for this clonotype. The rearrangement joins TRBV6-2 or TRBV6-3 to TRBJ1-5; D gene ambiguous. The germline V and J ends were trimmed by 7 bases and 2 bases, with 12 bases remaining between them. Germline lookup yields CDR1 MNHEY and CDR2 SVGEGT. The CDR3 covers 14 residues. CDR3 loop: CASTFPYGNQPQHF. Written as DNA, the CDR3 is TGTGCCAGCACCTTTCCGTACGGCAATCAGCCCCAGCATTTT.

This clonotype was seen ten or more times. This rearrangement joins TRBV6-6 to TRBJ1-1; 11 positions agree with TRBD1. V lost 6 bases, J lost 6 bases, and 21 bases stayed unmatched. CDR1 MNHNY and CDR2 SVGAGI come from the germline V gene (reference sequence). This CDR3 has 19 amino acids. The CDR3 DNA reads TGTGCCAGCAGCACTATTCTCCCTAGATATCCGGGACAGGGGGCTGAAGCTTTCTTT. This codes for CASSTILPRYPGQGAEAFF.

In DNA form, the CDR3 reads TGCGCCAGCAGCTTGGCGGGGGGGTATATGTATGAGCAGTTCTTC. Translation gives CASSLAGGYMYEQFF. The chain recombines TRBV5-1 with TRBJ2-1, with 8 bases lining up with TRBD2. The CDR3 length is 15 residues. V lost 0 bases, J lost 8 bases, and 7 bases stayed unmatched. In germline, CDR1 is SGHRS, CDR2 YFSETQ.

This chain uses TRBV7-8 with TRBJ1-5; TRBD1 is a possible D gene (5 bases). V gave up 6 bases and J gave up 3 bases, with 18 bases separating them. CDR1 is SGHVS and CDR2 is FQNEAQ in the germline V gene. The CDR3 length is 16 residues. The CDR3 region has the DNA TGTGCCAGCAGTCTGACCACAGGTCCTCTCAATCAGCCCCAGCATTTT. Encoded protein: CASSLTTGPLNQPQHF.

This clonotype turned up a few times. The chain couples TRBV2 to TRBJ2-5; 7 bases fit TRBD1. CDR3 length: 13 amino acids. Germline V gene data show CDR1 as SNHLY and CDR2 as FYNNEI. J lost 5 bases, V lost 4 bases, and 4 bases had no gene match. CDR3 bases: TGTGCCAGCAGTGGTGCGACAGGGGAGACCCAGTACTTC. This encodes CASSGATGETQYF.

As to this clonotype: Possible read error: a much larger clone is one base away. This chain uses TRBV7-2 with TRBJ2-1; D ambiguous. The CDR3 consists of 14 residues. CDR1 is SGHTA, CDR2 FQGNSA, per germline. The CDR3 sequence: CASSLESRLNEHFF. The CDR3 DNA sequence: TGTGCCAGCAGCTTAGAATCCCGGCTGAATGAGCATTTCTTC.

This clonotype was detected many times. The chain uses TRBV7-9 and TRBJ2-1, with D tentatively TRBD2 (5 bases). V gave up 3 bases and J gave up 7 bases, with 13 bases separating them. Looked up from germline, CDR1 is SEHNR and CDR2 is FQNEAQ (reference sequence). The CDR3 spans 14 residues. This CDR3 reads CASSLEDGLNEQFF. In DNA, the CDR3 is TGTGCCAGCAGCTTGGAGGACGGGCTGAATGAGCAGTTCTTC.

This chain joins TRBV29-1 and TRBJ2-3; D tentatively reads TRBD1 or TRBD2 (6 bases each). The CDR3 length is 14 residues. V dropped 4 bases and J dropped 0 bases, with 11 bases sitting between them. Germline V gene sequence: CDR1 SQVTM, CDR2 ANQGSEA. CDR3 DNA: TGCAGCGTTGCTAAGGGGGGTAGCACAGATACGCAGTATTTT. Translated, it gives CSVAKGGSTDTQYF.

In its sample, this clonotype was seen many times. This rearrangement joins TRBV7-9 to TRBJ1-1; D gene unclear. Per the germline V gene, CDR1 is SEHNR and CDR2 is FQNEAQ (reference sequence). Trimming shortened V by 3 bases and J by 1 base, and 6 bases separated the two germline ends. CDR3 length: 13 residues. For the CDR3, the DNA is TGTGCCAGCAGCTTCGGCACGAACACTGAAGCTTTCTTT. Its translation: CASSFGTNTEAFF.

There are many counts of this clonotype. V usage is TRBV27 and J usage is TRBJ2-7, with 13 bases matching TRBD2. V was pared by 5 bases and J by 1 base, with 2 bases of the junction left unmatched. The CDR3 loop spans 15 amino acids. Per germline, CDR1 MNHEY and CDR2 SMNVEV (reference sequence). CDR3 in DNA: TGTGCCAGCAGTCCGACTAGCGGGGGGTCCTACGAGCAGTACGTC. Encoded protein: CASSPTSGGSYEQYV.

The gene calls are TRBV27 and TRBJ2-3; the match to TRBD2 covers 9 bases. Germline V CDR1 and CDR2: MNHEY, SMNVEV (reference sequence). The CDR3 totals 14 residues. V lost 7 bases and J lost 2; bases outside the gene matches: 4. CDR3: CASISGGTTDTQYF. CDR3 nucleotide sequence: TGTGCCAGCATCAGCGGGGGGACCACAGATACGCAGTATTTT.

This clonotype was seen repeatedly, ten times or more. This sequence joins TRBV5-1 and TRBJ2-6; 7 positions agree with TRBD1. Per germline, CDR1 SGHRS and CDR2 YFSETQ. The V and J ends lost 4 bases and 4 bases, in that order; junction bases with no gene match: 8. The CDR3 runs 16 residues. CDR3 sequence (DNA): TGCGCCAGCAGCGGTTCGACAGGGTCCGGGGCCAACGTCCTGACTTTC. This encodes CASSGSTGSGANVLTF. The full variable domain, rest sourced from reference TRBV5-1 and TRBJ2-6, is KAGVTQTPRYLIKTRGQQVTLSCSPISGHRSVSWYQQTPGQGLQFLFEYFSETQRNKGNFPGRFSGRQFSNSRSEMNVSTLELGDSALYLCASSGSTGSGANVLTFGAGSRLTVL.

This clonotype was counted only a few times. J is TRBJ2-1 and V is TRBV5-1; the match to TRBD2 covers 7 bases. The V and J ends lost 3 bases and 13 bases, in that order; junction bases with no gene match: 19. This CDR3 comprises 16 residues. Germline CDR1 and CDR2: SGHRS and YFSETQ. The CDR3 DNA follows: TGCGCCAGCAGCTCCTCGGGCGGGGGACCGCCCCTTGATCAGTTCTTC. Its translation is CASSSSGGGPPLDQFF.

This clonotype was picked up many times. This chain joins TRBV5-4 and TRBJ2-7, with a tentative D call TRBD1 (5 bases). Trimming removed 2 bases from V and 1 base from J, with 16 bases in between. This CDR3 contains 16 residues. Germline V gene data show CDR1 as SGHNT and CDR2 as YYREEE (reference sequence). CDR3 DNA sequence: TGTGCCAGCAGCTTTGGGTTTGACAGCCCATCCTACGAGCAGTACTTC. It is translated as CASSFGFDSPSYEQYF.

By proportion, this clonotype is medium-sized (0.01 to 0.1%). V gene TRBV6-2 or TRBV6-3 combines with J gene TRBJ2-1, with D perhaps matching TRBD1 or TRBD2 (6 bases each). This CDR3 spans 12 amino acids. Trimming removed 4 bases from V and 9 bases from J, with 10 bases in between. CDR1 and CDR2 (germline): MNHEY, SVGEGT. In DNA, the CDR3 is TGTGCCAGCAGTTTATGGGGGGCTGAGCAGTTCTTC. Translating gives CASSLWGAEQFF.

This rearrangement joins TRBV3-1 to TRBJ2-7, with unresolved D. The V end lost 1 base, the J end lost 5 bases, and 3 bases lay between the germline ends. Germline V gene sequence: CDR1 LGHDT, CDR2 YNNKEL (reference sequence). There are 11 residues in the CDR3. CDR3 DNA sequence: TGTGCCAGCAGCCAAGTTAACGAGCAGTACTTC. This codes for CASSQVNEQYF.

Only a few counts were recorded for this clonotype. The chain carries TRBV9 and TRBJ1-6; D remains ambiguous. With 0 bases removed from V and 8 bases from J, the gap between germline ends came to 9 bases. CDR1 is SGDLS and CDR2 is YYNGEE in the germline V gene. The length of the CDR3 is 14 residues. The CDR3 nucleotides read TGTGCCAGCAGCGTAGACGGCCGGGATTCACCCCTCCACTTT. It specifies CASSVDGRDSPLHF.

This clonotype was seen many times. Since a much larger clone is just one base distant, this may be a read error. The V call is TRBV6-4, the J call TRBJ2-3; TRBD2 matches at 14 bases. After removal of 0 bases from V and 8 bases from J, the junction contained 1 base not matched to a gene. This CDR3 spans 15 amino acids. Germline V CDR1 and CDR2: MRHNA, SNTAGT. CDR3 nucleotides: TGTGCCAGCAGTGACTCGACTAGCGGGGGGGGTACGCAGTATTTT. This translates into CASSDSTSGGGTQYF.

This clonotype was seen repeatedly, ten times or more. V gene TRBV20-1 combines with J gene TRBJ2-7; D call uncertain. Per the germline V gene, CDR1 is DFQATT and CDR2 is SNEGSKA (reference sequence). This CDR3 region has 11 residues. V dropped 3 bases and J dropped 5 bases, with 8 bases sitting between them. CDR3 in amino acids: CSASPGHEQYV. The CDR3 region has the DNA TGCAGTGCTAGTCCTGGGCACGAGCAGTACGTC.